This TCR beta chain was found in a study of blood T cell repertoires in COVID-19. Participants were aged about 18 to 90 years from roughly 26 US areas. Using immunoSEQ multiplex PCR, the repertoire was profiled, and TCRdb retains in-frame clones only, with some absent. Here the sample spans approximately 170,000 clones, 79% being singletons. The V end was cut by 8 bases, the J end by 3 bases, with 14 bases between. The CDR3 length is 13 residues. This clone was recorded once. The chain has TRBV12-3 or TRBV12-4 and TRBJ2-7; tentative D call: TRBD1 (6 bases). The sequencing sample was made of PBMCs or T cells enriched from blood (not recorded which). The source of this sequence is a woman in her 70s in a cohort exposed to, infected with or recovered from COVID-19 (not recorded which). CDR3 protein: CASGYRDHYEQYF. CDR3 sequence (DNA): TGTGCCAGCGGATACAGGGACCACTACGAGCAGTACTTC.